These T cell receptor beta chains were read from a single sample in a study of cytomegalovirus exposure and HLA in healthy donors. Some clones are missing from TCRdb's copy, which holds only in-frame ones; the method was immunoSEQ multiplex PCR. Among approximately 150,000 clones listed, 80% were seen once. Sequenced: PBMCs. All receptors derive from a woman aged 40 to 55 in good health and CMV-seronegative. Both conserved end residues are trimmed from each CDR3. Fields, in order: V gene, D gene, clone size, CDR3 protein. A D gene is named only where the DNA matches it firmly. For some rows the clone size is stated as once, few or many, or as a class when expanded; others skip it.

TRBV7-2 | NA | NA | ASSLEDEANQPQH
TRBV6-1 | NA | few | ASSYSENYEQY
TRBV19 | TRBD1 | NA | ASQTGAANTGELF
TRBV7-6 | TRBD1 | NA | ASSRGTGTTDTQY
TRBV5-6 | NA | NA | ASSLGRGQGSGYT
TRBV4-2 | TRBD1 | NA | ASSQVRTGANEQF
TRBV5-1 | NA | NA | ASSPSVGRSQETQY
TRBV6-1 | TRBD2 | NA | ASSLAGGRGNIQY
TRBV6-1 | NA | NA | ASSEVPGANGLT
TRBV11-3 | NA | NA | ASSLSRTYGYT
TRBV5-1 | TRBD2 | NA | ASSLETSEYNEQF
TRBV7-2 | TRBD1 | NA | ASSLRGRPPYNEQF
TRBV7-9 | NA | NA | SSSSLTATGELF
TRBV4-3 | TRBD2 | NA | ASSQGSLAGFDGELF
TRBV21-1 | NA | NA | ASSNLMNTEAF
TRBV7-2 | TRBD2 | NA | ASSLASGPYEQY
TRBV5-6 | NA | NA | ASRPTGGNTGELF
TRBV9 | TRBD1 | NA | ASSALTGMNTEAF
TRBV29-1 | NA | NA | SVPIDEQF
TRBV7-6 | NA | once | AGSLAGHRTVGNPEAF
TRBV27 | NA | NA | ASSLQQSANTEAF
TRBV2 | NA | NA | ASSGQNTQY
TRBV2 | NA | once | ASKALGTGTRVTYEQY
TRBV29-1 | TRBD1 | once | SVSKTGRSYEQY
TRBV7-8 | NA | once | ASSSPPQGGGGELF
TRBV2 | NA | NA | ASPGGSGYT
TRBV6-4 | TRBD1 | NA | ASSAQGGTNYGYT
TRBV18 | NA | NA | ASSPRGNGELF